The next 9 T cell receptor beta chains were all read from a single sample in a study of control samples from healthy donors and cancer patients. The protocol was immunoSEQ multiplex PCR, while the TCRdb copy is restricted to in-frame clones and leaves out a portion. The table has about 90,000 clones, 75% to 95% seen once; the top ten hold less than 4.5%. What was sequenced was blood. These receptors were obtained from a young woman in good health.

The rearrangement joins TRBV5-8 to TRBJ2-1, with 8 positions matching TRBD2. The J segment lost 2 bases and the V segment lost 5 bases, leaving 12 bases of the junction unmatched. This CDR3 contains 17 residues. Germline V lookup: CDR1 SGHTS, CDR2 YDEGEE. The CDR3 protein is CASRLPGTSRAYNEQFF. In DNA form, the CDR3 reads TGTGCCAGCAGACTTCCTGGGACTAGTAGGGCCTACAATGAGCAGTTCTTC.

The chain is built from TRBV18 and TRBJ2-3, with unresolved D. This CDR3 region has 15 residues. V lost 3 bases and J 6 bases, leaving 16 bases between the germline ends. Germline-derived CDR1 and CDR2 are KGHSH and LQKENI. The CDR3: CASSPVPGLGDTQYF. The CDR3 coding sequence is TGTGCCAGCTCACCTGTCCCAGGTTTAGGCGATACGCAGTATTTT.

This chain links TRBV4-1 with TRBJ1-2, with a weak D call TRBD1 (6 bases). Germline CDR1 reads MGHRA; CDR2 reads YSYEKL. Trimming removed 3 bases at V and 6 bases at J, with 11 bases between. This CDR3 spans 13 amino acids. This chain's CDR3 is CASSHNTGNGYTF. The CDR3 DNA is TGCGCCAGCAGCCACAATACAGGGAATGGCTACACCTTC.

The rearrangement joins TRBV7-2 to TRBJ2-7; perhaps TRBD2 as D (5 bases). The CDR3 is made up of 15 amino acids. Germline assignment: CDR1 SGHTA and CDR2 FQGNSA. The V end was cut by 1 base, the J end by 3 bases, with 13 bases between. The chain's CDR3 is CASSLVPGLYYEQYF. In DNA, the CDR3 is TGTGCCAGCAGCTTAGTTCCCGGACTCTACTACGAGCAGTACTTC.

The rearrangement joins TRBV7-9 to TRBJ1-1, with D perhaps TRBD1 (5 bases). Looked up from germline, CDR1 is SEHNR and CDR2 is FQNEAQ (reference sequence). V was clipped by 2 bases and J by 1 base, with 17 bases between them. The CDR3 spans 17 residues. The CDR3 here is CASSLRQIERGNTEAFF. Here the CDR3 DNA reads TGTGCCAGCAGCTTACGACAGATAGAGAGAGGGAACACTGAAGCTTTCTTT.

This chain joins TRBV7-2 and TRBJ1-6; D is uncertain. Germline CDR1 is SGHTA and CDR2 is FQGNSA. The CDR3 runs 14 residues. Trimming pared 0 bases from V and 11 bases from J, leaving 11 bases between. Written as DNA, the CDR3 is TGTGCCAGCAGCTTAGCCGGGATAGTGGCACCCCTCCACTTT. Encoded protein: CASSLAGIVAPLHF.

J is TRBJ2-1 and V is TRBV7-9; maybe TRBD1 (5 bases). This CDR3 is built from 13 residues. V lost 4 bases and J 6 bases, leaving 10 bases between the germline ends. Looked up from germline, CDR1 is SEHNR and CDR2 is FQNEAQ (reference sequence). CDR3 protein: CASSSYGANEQFF. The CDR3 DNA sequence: TGTGCCAGCAGCTCCTATGGGGCCAATGAGCAGTTCTTC.

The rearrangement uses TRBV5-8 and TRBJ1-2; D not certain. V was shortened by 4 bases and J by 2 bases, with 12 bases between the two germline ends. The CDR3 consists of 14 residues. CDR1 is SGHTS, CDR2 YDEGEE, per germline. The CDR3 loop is CASSLRGRNYGYTF. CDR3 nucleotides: TGTGCCAGCAGCCTCCGGGGTAGGAACTATGGCTACACCTTC.

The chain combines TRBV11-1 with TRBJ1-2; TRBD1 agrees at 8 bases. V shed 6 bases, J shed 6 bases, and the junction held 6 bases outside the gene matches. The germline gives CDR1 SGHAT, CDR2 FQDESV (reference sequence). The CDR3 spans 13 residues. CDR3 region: CASSLQGVDGYTF. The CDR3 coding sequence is TGTGCCAGCAGTTTACAGGGGGTAGATGGCTACACCTTC.